A selection of T cell receptor beta chains follows, all from one sample in a study of T cells in Graves' hyperthyroidism and ophthalmopathy. From the multiplex PCR reads, TCRdb called clonotypes with MiXCR, one entry per CDR3 protein. The sample includes 530,000 or so distinct CDR3 sequences, roughly 25% of them seen just once. Specimen: blood. The receptors were sampled from a woman in her twenties or thirties with Graves' ophthalmopathy. Each CDR3 is given with its conserved first and last residue. The order of the fields is D gene, J gene, clone size, V gene, CDR3 DNA, CDR3 protein. D genes are given only for firm matches. A clone size is listed for some rows: how often the clone was seen (once, few, many), or a class if it is expanded.

. TRBJ2-7 many TRBV11-2 TGTGCCAGCAGCTCTACAGGGTACGAGCAGTACTTC CASSSTGYEQYF
. TRBJ1-1 many TRBV28 TGTGCCAGCAGCGTGCCTACTGAAGCTTTCTTT CASSVPTEAFF
. TRBJ1-5 many TRBV2 TGTGCCAGCAGTGACTCATGGGCTAGCAATCAGCCCCAGCATTTT CASSDSWASNQPQHF
. TRBJ1-1 few TRBV11-3 TGTGCCAGCAGCTTAAGTGGCGGGCAGGGCACTGAAGCTTTCTTT CASSLSGGQGTEAFF
. TRBJ1-2 . TRBV7-9 TGTGCCAGCAGCTTAGGCTGGACAGCTAACTATGGCTACACCTTC CASSLGWTANYGYTF
. TRBJ1-1 . TRBV6-5 TGTGCCAGCAGTTACGAGGGAGAAGCTTTCTTT CASSYEGEAFF
. TRBJ1-5 many TRBV2 TGTGCCAGCAGTACCCGGTCCCGAGGGGATCAGCCCCAGCATTTT CASSTRSRGDQPQHF
TRBD1 TRBJ1-5 many TRBV4-1 TGCGCCAGCAGCCAGAGCCGGGACAGGGTGGGTCAGCCCCAGCATTTT CASSQSRDRVGQPQHF
. TRBJ1-1 few TRBV5-1 TGCGCCAGCAGCTTGGACCGGACGGACACTGAAGCTTTCTTT CASSLDRTDTEAFF
. TRBJ2-5 many TRBV9 TGTGCCAGCAGCCCTGCCCGGAACTCATGGGAGACCCAGTACTTC CASSPARNSWETQYF